The rows below give T cell receptor beta chains drawn from one sample of a study of cytomegalovirus exposure and HLA in healthy donors. Produced via immunoSEQ multiplex PCR; TCRdb's table is partial and in-frame only. The sample shows about 120,000 clones, roughly 77% of them seen only once. The sample comprised PBMCs. These receptors were collected from a man between 35 and 55 years old in good health and CMV-seronegative. CDR3s include the opening cysteine and the closing phenylalanine or tryptophan. The D gene is left open where the match is weak. Only some rows state a clone size, as once, few, many or a class for expanded clones.

clone_size	v_call	d_call	j_call	cdr3_length	cdr3_nt	cdr3_aa
NA	TRBV5-4	NA	TRBJ1-1	14	TGTGCCAGCAGCTTGGGTACGGGATGGACTGAAGCTTTCTTT	CASSLGTGWTEAFF
few	TRBV30	TRBD1	TRBJ1-5	14	TGTGCCTGGAGTGGAGCGGACAGGATCCAGCCCCAGCATTTT	CAWSGADRIQPQHF
NA	TRBV5-4	TRBD1	TRBJ2-6	14	TGTGCCAGCAGCTCCGCAGGGGGCGGGAACGGCCTGACTTTC	CASSSAGGGNGLTF
NA	TRBV7-8	NA	TRBJ1-1	16	TGTGCCAGCACCCGAAACCGACTGGCAAGGCACACTGAAGCTTTCTTT	CASTRNRLARHTEAFF
few	TRBV30	NA	TRBJ2-7	12	TGTGCCTGGAGTGAACAATCCTACGAGCAGTACTTC	CAWSEQSYEQYF
NA	TRBV29-1	NA	TRBJ1-5	13	TGCAGCGTTGAAGAACAGATCAATCAGCCCCAGCATTTT	CSVEEQINQPQHF
NA	TRBV18	NA	TRBJ1-1	13	TGTGCCAGCTCACCCCAGGAGAACACTGAAGCTTTCTTT	CASSPQENTEAFF
once	TRBV5-1	NA	TRBJ1-3	15	TGCGCCAGCAGCCCCGCGACACAGCCTGGAAACACCATATATTTT	CASSPATQPGNTIYF
NA	TRBV9	TRBD1	TRBJ1-2	14	TGTGCCAGCAGCTTTTCCGACAGGGCGTATGGCTACACCTTC	CASSFSDRAYGYTF
NA	TRBV7-9	NA	TRBJ1-3	17	TGTGCCAGCAGCTTAGCGCTCCCTGGGGGCGGTGGAAACACCATATATTTT	CASSLALPGGGGNTIYF
NA	TRBV5-6	TRBD1	TRBJ2-7	14	TGTGCCAGCAGCTACAGGGGAGTTAAAGAAGAGCAGTACTTC	CASSYRGVKEEQYF
NA	TRBV4-3	TRBD1	TRBJ1-5	20	TGCGCCAGCAGCCACGGCCGGGACAGGGGTGTTAATTACGGCAATCAGCCCCAGCATTTT	CASSHGRDRGVNYGNQPQHF
NA	TRBV5-1	NA	TRBJ1-1	12	TGCGCCAGCGGACAGTTGAACACTGAAGCTTTCTTT	CASGQLNTEAFF
NA	TRBV7-9	TRBD1	TRBJ1-4	14	TGTGCCAGCAGTGCACAGGGGGCGCTTGAAAAGCTGTTTTTT	CASSAQGALEKLFF
NA	TRBV2	NA	TRBJ1-1	11	TGTGCCAGGACGCGGACAGCTGAAGCTTTCTTT	CARTRTAEAFF
NA	TRBV5-6	TRBD1	TRBJ2-5	13	TGTGCCAGCAGGAGACAGGGTCGAGAGACCCAGTACTTC	CASRRQGRETQYF
few	TRBV6-6	TRBD1	TRBJ2-7	14	TGTGCCAGCAGTCCAGGACAGGGCCGGTACGAGCAGTACTTC	CASSPGQGRYEQYF
once	TRBV5-8	NA	TRBJ2-7	14	TGTGCCAGCAGATCCAGGAGGAGCTCCTACGAGCAGTACTTC	CASRSRRSSYEQYF
few	TRBV7-9	TRBD1	TRBJ1-1	16	TGTGCCAGCAGCTTAGGGGGGGGACAGGGGTTTGGTGAAGCTTTCTTT	CASSLGGGQGFGEAFF
NA	TRBV15	TRBD2	TRBJ2-1	15	TGTGCCACCAGGGAACCGGGAGGGGGTTACAATGAGCAGTTCTTC	CATREPGGGYNEQFF
few	TRBV5-8	NA	TRBJ2-7	13	TGTGCCAGCAGCCATCCCAGGGGCTACGAGCAGTACTTC	CASSHPRGYEQYF
few	TRBV4-3	NA	TRBJ2-7	14	TGCGCCAGCAGCCAAACCCAGGGAAGCCACGAGCAGTACTTC	CASSQTQGSHEQYF
NA	TRBV5-6	NA	TRBJ2-7	13	TGTGCCAGCAGCTCCCTGGGCAGGGCCGAGCAGTACTTC	CASSSLGRAEQYF
once	TRBV20-1	NA	TRBJ2-3	11	TGCAGTGCAGCGGACACAGATACGCAGTATTTT	CSAADTDTQYF
NA	TRBV7-9	TRBD2	TRBJ2-7	15	TGTGCCAGCAAAATCGGCGGGGGGCTATCCTACGAGCAGTACTTC	CASKIGGGLSYEQYF
NA	TRBV19	NA	TRBJ2-3	15	TGTGCCAGTACCGCCGGGACAAGGAGTTCAGATACGCAGTATTTT	CASTAGTRSSDTQYF
NA	TRBV12-5	TRBD2	TRBJ2-3	19	TGTGCTAGTGGTTTGGGGGCACTGACCGGGACTAGCGGTGCTCGGTCGCAGTATTTT	CASGLGALTGTSGARSQYF
NA	TRBV2	TRBD1	TRBJ2-5	14	TGTGCCAGCAGTGACCCGGACAGGGAAGAGACCCAGTACTTC	CASSDPDREETQYF
NA	TRBV6-5	NA	TRBJ2-3	15	TGTGCCAGCAGGCACACTGTAATAGCGTCAGATACGCAGTATTTT	CASRHTVIASDTQYF
once	TRBV5-1	TRBD2	TRBJ2-1	15	TGCGCCAGCAGACTAGCGGGGGGGACCTACAATGAGCAGTTCTTC	CASRLAGGTYNEQFF
NA	TRBV9	NA	TRBJ1-6	15	TGTGCCAGCAGGGGTTCCGGAGACTATAATTCACCCCTCCACTTT	CASRGSGDYNSPLHF
NA	TRBV19	NA	TRBJ1-6	13	TGTGCCAGTAGTACACAGGGTGCCTCACCCCTCCACTTT	CASSTQGASPLHF
NA	TRBV18	TRBD1	TRBJ1-2	16	TGTGCCAGCTCACCATCGGGTACCGGGACAGGGGCTGGCTACACCTTC	CASSPSGTGTGAGYTF
NA	TRBV7-9	TRBD1	TRBJ1-1	15	TGTGCCAGCAGCAAAAGGGACAGTGGGAACACTGAAGCTTTCTTT	CASSKRDSGNTEAFF
NA	TRBV28	NA	TRBJ1-1	17	TGTGCCAGCACTTTCCTTGGGAGGGGAATCATGAACACTGAAGCTTTCTTT	CASTFLGRGIMNTEAFF
NA	TRBV29-1	TRBD1	TRBJ2-5	12	TGCAGCGTCCGGACAGGGAAGGAGACCCAGTACTTC	CSVRTGKETQYF
once	TRBV29-1	TRBD2	TRBJ2-3	14	TGCAGCGTTGATAGCGGGCCTGGCACAGATACGCAGTATTTT	CSVDSGPGTDTQYF
NA	TRBV20-1	NA	TRBJ2-7	11	TGCAGTGCTCCCAGGCCCTACGAGCAGTACTTC	CSAPRPYEQYF
once	TRBV2	NA	TRBJ2-1	13	TGTGCCAGCATCTCATGGTTAGTCCATGAGCAGTTCTTC	CASISWLVHEQFF
NA	TRBV10-3	NA	TRBJ1-2	16	TGTGCCATCAGTGAGTCCCTACCAGGGGTTAAATATGGCTACACCTTC	CAISESLPGVKYGYTF